This T cell receptor beta chain was recorded in a study of CD8 T cells in ankylosing spondylitis. Study-wide results and limits: Within ankylosing spondylitis blood, a TCR beta motif made up of under 10 highly homologous variants appeared to be characteristic.

In making TCR beta libraries, quantitative 5'-RACE with molecular barcodes was used. TCRdb reprocessed the 5' RACE reads via MiXCR and lists one record per CDR3 protein. The data show under 850,000 distinct CDR3 sequences, roughly 19% seen once. As regards this clonotype: Its antigen is currently unknown.

The sequencing input was blood, either unsorted or a sorted T cell fraction (not recorded which). The clonotype comes from a male donor with ankylosing spondylitis.

The CDR3 sequence is CASSLRGADTEAFF. CDR3 DNA sequence: TGTGCCAGCAGCCTAAGGGGGGCCGACACTGAAGCTTTCTTT. The chain joins TRBV3-1 to TRBJ1-1; possibly TRBD1 for D (6 bases). The CDR3 runs 14 residues. Trimming left V 4 bases short and J 3 bases short, with 12 bases between. Germline-derived CDR1 and CDR2 are LGHDT and YNNKEL (reference sequence).